This T cell receptor (beta chain) stems from a study of blood T cells in healthy people across ages. Using a J-beta primer mix together with a sample-barcoded 5' primer, a second PCR was run for about 6 to 12 cycles. TCRdb re-called the 5' RACE reads through MiXCR, storing one row per CDR3 protein. The sample records fewer than 900,000 distinct CDR3 sequences, about 40% being singletons. Ranging in age from about 6 to 90, the donors were healthy Caucasian individuals from Russia. The CDR3 covers 17 residues. V lost 0 bases, J lost 3 bases, and 5 bases stayed unmatched. CDR1 and CDR2 from the germline V gene are SGHRS and YFSETQ.

The TCR comes from a woman aged 60-75 years in good health. Source material: blood. The rearrangement joins TRBV5-1 to TRBJ2-3; 12 bases line up with TRBD2. Here the CDR3 DNA reads TGCGCCAGCAGCTTGGAACTAGCGGGAGGTTCAACAGATACGCAGTATTTT. It specifies CASSLELAGGSTDTQYF.